This is a list of T cell receptor beta chains from one sample in a study of blood T cell repertoires in COVID-19. TCRdb keeps only in-frame clones here, not all; method: immunoSEQ multiplex PCR. Of 200,000 to 250,000 clones in the sample, about 85% were seen once. The sample taken for sequencing was peripheral blood. These receptors originate from a woman older than 75 with active or convalescent COVID-19. The CDR3 runs from the conserved cysteine through the conserved F or W. The order of the fields is D gene, V gene, J gene, clone size, CDR3 DNA, CDR3 protein. D genes are given only for firm matches. Clone size appears in some rows only: once, few, many, or a class for an expanded clone.

>.|TRBV19|TRBJ2-5|.
TGTGCCAGTAGTTGGCGCGGGACCCAGTACTTC
CASSWRGTQYF
>TRBD1|TRBV5-1|TRBJ1-2|once
TGCGCCAGCAGCTTACCATCGACAGGGAACTTGGATGGCTACACCTTC
CASSLPSTGNLDGYTF
>TRBD2|TRBV19|TRBJ2-2|.
TGTGCCAGTCTACGGGGGGATCTGAGCACCGGGGAGCTGTTTTTT
CASLRGDLSTGELFF
>TRBD1|TRBV12-5|TRBJ2-5|once
TGTGCTAGTGGTCCCGGGACAGGGACACAAGAGACCCAGTACTTC
CASGPGTGTQETQYF
>.|TRBV6-5|TRBJ2-5|.
TGTGCCAGCAGTTACGGGAGAATAAGAGAGACCCAGTACTTC
CASSYGRIRETQYF
>TRBD2|TRBV2|TRBJ2-1|.
TGTGCCAGCAGTTCTTTGGGTGCGGGGGGGCTGAATGAGCAGTTCTTC
CASSSLGAGGLNEQFF
>TRBD2|TRBV15|TRBJ2-1|few
TGTGCCACCAGCAGGGAAATAGCGGGAGTAGGTGGTGAGCAGTTCTTC
CATSREIAGVGGEQFF
>TRBD2|TRBV5-1|TRBJ2-7|.
TGCGCCAGCAGCTTGAGGCCCCAGAACCCGGGAGGGCCTGAATACTACGAGCAGTACTTC
CASSLRPQNPGGPEYYEQYF
>TRBD1|TRBV12-3/TRBV12-4|TRBJ1-2|.
TGTGCCAGCAGTAACAGGGGTGGCTACACCTTC
CASSNRGGYTF
>.|TRBV5-6|TRBJ2-5|once
TGTGCCAGCAGCTTCCGACGGCCGGGAGAGACCCAGTACTTC
CASSFRRPGETQYF
>.|TRBV7-9|TRBJ1-4|.
TGTGCCAGCAGCTTGGGGCAGGGCATTCTAGGTGAAAAACTGTTTTTT
CASSLGQGILGEKLFF
>TRBD2|TRBV18|TRBJ2-7|.
TGTGCCAGCTCACCAAGCGGGAGGGACTCCGGGCAGTACTTC
CASSPSGRDSGQYF
>.|TRBV6-2/TRBV6-3|TRBJ2-5|.
TGTGCCAGCAGTTCTCAGAGAACGGGGGAGACCCAGTACTTC
CASSSQRTGETQYF
>.|TRBV6-5|TRBJ1-6|.
TGTGCCAGCAGTCGCGAATCACGGGTTTCACCCCTCCACTTT
CASSRESRVSPLHF
>.|TRBV5-4|TRBJ2-1|.
TGTGCCAGCAGCTTCAATAGGGGTCAGACTCGCAATGAGCAGTTCTTC
CASSFNRGQTRNEQFF
>TRBD1|TRBV3-1/TRBV3-2|TRBJ2-4|once
TGTGCCAGCAGCCCCATCGGACAGGGGGCTGGGGGCATTCAGTACTTC
CASSPIGQGAGGIQYF